The present T cell receptor (beta chain) was sequenced within a study of blood T cell repertoires in COVID-19 (dated by TCRdb to about 2020). For the study in its entirety: Samples covering the acute and convalescent phases of COVID-19 were provided by collaborators in the United States, Italy and Spain. The prospective study material was composed of cDNA or gDNA derived from T cells, B-cell-depleted T cells, or PBMCs. Deeply sampled blood TCRbeta repertoires from subjects exposed to, actively infected with, or recovered from COVID-19 were included in the dataset. The repertoires were made available in a free public database intended to serve as a resource for research on the immune response to SARS-CoV-2. Samples came from the ongoing ImmuneRACE study (first 160 participants) plus 1,254 subjects from 6 global collaborators. The sample metadata nearly always contained a de-identified subject ID, COVID-19 status, age in years and sex. Where available, HLA class I and class II types were obtained from metadata supplied by the sample provider rather than from assay-based typing. What the research found in general, with its limitations: Clinical and demographic metadata were provided uncurated, with the amount varying by source and participant.

From the cysteine up to the phenylalanine, the CDR3 has a length of 15 residues. Only CDR3 DNA is held: 45 bases, read in frame from base 1. V was cut back by 7 bases and J by 0 bases, leaving a gap of 13 bases between them. CDR1 and CDR2 were assigned from the germline V gene as MDHEN and SYDVKM. Comment on this clone: No antigen is known for it. No clone much larger than this one lies a single base away; base qualities are absent.

Participants in the prospective study were enrolled through a virtual design, were aged roughly 18 to 90 years, and lived in approximately 24 United States geographic areas. Cohort assignment in the prospective study relied on participant-reported clinical history from a screening survey and a study questionnaire. Recovered participants in ImmuneRACE Cohort 3 were defined as having two consecutive negative NP/OP PCR tests, clearance from a healthcare professional, or resolution of symptoms. Mobile phlebotomists in the prospective study collected whole blood, serum and a nasopharyngeal or oropharyngeal swab from every participant. Additional blood draws and questionnaires over an approximately two-month period could optionally be provided by prospective study participants. Before DNA extraction, blood samples from the prospective study were shipped at room temperature or frozen. TCRbeta CDR3 regions were amplified from genomic DNA using the immunoSEQ Assay, a bias-controlled multiplex PCR. The study's processing was this. The number of nucleated cells in each sample was estimated by amplification of reference gene primers within the assay. Sequence reads were collapsed and filtered to measure the absolute abundance of every unique TCRbeta CDR3 rearrangement. For each sample, productive Simpson clonality was calculated as the square root of Simpson's diversity index over productive rearrangements. The table comes from immuneACCESS by way of TCRdb, which keeps in-frame sequences with V and J called. Part of the clones is missing from these tables; in studies checked, under half for an unresolved V gene and the rest for unknown reasons. Clone size and the V and J calls come from that table; the DNA yielded D and trimming. A total of roughly 280,000 clones appear in this sample, roughly 90% of them only once. The ten largest clones take up around 3% of the sample.

The TCR was taken from a woman between 50 and 59 years old who had recovered from COVID-19. The sequencing input was PBMCs or T cells enriched from blood (not recorded which). The rearrangement joined TRBV28 to TRBJ1-3; TRBD1 is possibly the D segment (5 matching bases). In nucleotide form, the sequence is TGTGCCAGCAACCCCACAGGCCTCTCTGGAAACACCATATATTTT. Its translation is CASNPTGLSGNTIYF.